The text below deals with one TCR beta chain. There is no known antigen for this receptor. Within one base of it there is no much larger clone, and no base qualities were kept. The sample is drawn from a study of blood T cell repertoires in COVID-19 (dated by TCRdb to about 2020). General notes on the study: Collaborator samples came from the United States, Italy and Spain and covered acute and convalescent phases of COVID-19. The repertoires were released in a freely available public database meant as a resource for research on the immune response to SARS-CoV-2. A de-identified subject ID, COVID-19 status, age in years and sex were almost always included in the sample metadata. Where HLA class I and class II types were available, the types were taken from metadata supplied by the sample provider, not from assay-based typing. Samples came from the ongoing ImmuneRACE study (first 160 participants) plus 1,254 subjects from 6 global collaborators. The material from the prospective study consisted of cDNA or gDNA derived from T cells, B-cell-depleted T cells, or PBMCs. The dataset comprised deeply sampled blood TCRbeta repertoires from subjects exposed to, actively infected with, or recovered from COVID-19. On the study overall, not on this receptor specifically: The quantity of clinical and demographic metadata differed by source and by participant and was supplied without curation.

The immunoSEQ Assay, a bias-controlled multiplex PCR, was used to amplify TCRbeta CDR3 regions from genomic DNA. The paper's data handling went like this. The number of nucleated cells in each sample was estimated by amplification of reference gene primers within the assay. To quantify the absolute abundance of each unique TCRbeta CDR3 rearrangement, sequence reads were collapsed and filtered. For each sample, productive Simpson clonality was calculated as the square root of Simpson's diversity index over productive rearrangements. TCRdb took over this immuneACCESS table, retaining in-frame rearrangements with V and J assigned. Such tables are incomplete; in checked studies, under half of the missing clones stem from an unresolved V gene, and the remainder is unexplained. That table is the source of V, J and clone size, and D and trimming were worked out from the DNA. For this sample there are under 400,000 clones; roughly 86% appear just once. The ten largest clones capture over 0.9% of the sample.

Cut back by 3 bases and 9 bases, the V and J ends lie 6 bases apart. Per the germline V gene (reference sequence), LNHDA is the CDR1 and SQIVND is the CDR2. Spanning cysteine to phenylalanine, the CDR3 consists of 11 amino acids. Only CDR3 DNA is held: 33 bases, read in frame from base 1. Participants in the prospective study were aged roughly 18 to 89 years, lived in more than 20 United States geographic areas, and enrolled through a virtual design. In the prospective study, cohorts were assigned on the basis of participant-reported clinical history obtained from a screening survey and a study questionnaire. Exposed participants had been in contact, within 2 weeks of entering the study, with a person who had a PCR-confirmed or clinician-diagnosed case of COVID-19. In the prospective study, mobile phlebotomists collected whole blood, serum and a nasopharyngeal or oropharyngeal swab from each participant. Additional blood draws and questionnaires over an approximately two-month period could optionally be provided by prospective study participants. Prospective study blood samples were shipped either frozen or at room temperature before DNA extraction.

The sample consisted of PBMCs or T cells enriched from blood (not recorded which). This clonotype originated in a woman younger than 45 who had been exposed to COVID-19. Recombination connected TRBV19 to TRBJ1-5; TRBD1 could be the D gene, as 5 bases match. The CDR3 region: CASSIGGPQHF. The DNA is as follows: TGTGCCAGTAGTATCGGGGGGCCCCAGCATTTT. Beyond the CDR3, the reference TRBV19 and TRBJ1-5 genes provide the residues; the full variable domain reads: DGGITQSPKYLFRKEGQNVTLSCEQNLNHDAMYWYRQDPGQGLRLIYYSQIVNDFQKGDIAEGYSVSREKKESFPLTVTSAQKNPTAFYLCASSIGGPQHFGDGTRLSIL.